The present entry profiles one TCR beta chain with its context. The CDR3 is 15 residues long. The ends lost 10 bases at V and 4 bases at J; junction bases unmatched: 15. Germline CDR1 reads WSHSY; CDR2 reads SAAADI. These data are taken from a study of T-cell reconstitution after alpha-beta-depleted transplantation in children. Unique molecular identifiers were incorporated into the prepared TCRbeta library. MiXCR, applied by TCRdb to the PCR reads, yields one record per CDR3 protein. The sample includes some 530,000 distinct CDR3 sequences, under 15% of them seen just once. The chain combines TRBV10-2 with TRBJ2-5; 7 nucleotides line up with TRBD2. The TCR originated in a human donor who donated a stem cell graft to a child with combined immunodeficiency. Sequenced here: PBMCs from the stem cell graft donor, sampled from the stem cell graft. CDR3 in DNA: TGCGCCACCTGGCCTGGGGAGGGGCGTGCAGAGACCCAGTACTTC. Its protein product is CATWPGEGRAETQYF.